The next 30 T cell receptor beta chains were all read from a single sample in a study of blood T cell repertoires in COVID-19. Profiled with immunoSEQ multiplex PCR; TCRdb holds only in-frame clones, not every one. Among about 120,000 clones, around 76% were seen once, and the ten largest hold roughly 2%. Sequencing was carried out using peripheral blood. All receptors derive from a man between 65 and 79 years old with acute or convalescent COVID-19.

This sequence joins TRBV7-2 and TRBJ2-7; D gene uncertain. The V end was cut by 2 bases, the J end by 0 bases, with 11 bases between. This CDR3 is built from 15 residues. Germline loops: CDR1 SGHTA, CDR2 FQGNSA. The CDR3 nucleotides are TGTGCCAGCAGCTTACAGTGGCGGAGCTCCTACGAGCAGTACTTC. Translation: CASSLQWRSSYEQYF.

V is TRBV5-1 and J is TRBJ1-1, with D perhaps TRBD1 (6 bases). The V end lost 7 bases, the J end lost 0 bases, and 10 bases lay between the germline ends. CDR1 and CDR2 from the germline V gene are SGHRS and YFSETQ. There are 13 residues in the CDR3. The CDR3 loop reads CASPGEMNTEAFF. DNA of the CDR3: TGCGCCAGCCCAGGGGAAATGAACACTGAAGCTTTCTTT.

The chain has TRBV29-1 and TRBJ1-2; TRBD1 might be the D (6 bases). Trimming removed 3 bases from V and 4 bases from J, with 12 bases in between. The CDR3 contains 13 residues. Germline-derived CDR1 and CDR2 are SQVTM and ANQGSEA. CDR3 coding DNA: TGCAGCGTTGATCTGGGGGCCGGCTATGGCTACACCTTC. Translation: CSVDLGAGYGYTF.

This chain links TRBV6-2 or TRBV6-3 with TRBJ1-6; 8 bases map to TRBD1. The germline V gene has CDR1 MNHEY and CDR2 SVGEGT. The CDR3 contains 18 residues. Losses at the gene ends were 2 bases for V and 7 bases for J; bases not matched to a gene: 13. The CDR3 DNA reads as TGTGCCAGCAGTTACCCCGACAGGGGCCTGCTCCTGAATTCACCCCTCCACTTT. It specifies CASSYPDRGLLLNSPLHF.

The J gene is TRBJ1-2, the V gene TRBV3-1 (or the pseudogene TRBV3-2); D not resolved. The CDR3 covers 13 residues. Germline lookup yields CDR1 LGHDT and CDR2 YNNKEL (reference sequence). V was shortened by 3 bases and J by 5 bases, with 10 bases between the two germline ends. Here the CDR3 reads CASSHLSGYGYTF. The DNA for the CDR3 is TGTGCCAGCAGCCATTTGTCAGGTTATGGCTACACCTTC.

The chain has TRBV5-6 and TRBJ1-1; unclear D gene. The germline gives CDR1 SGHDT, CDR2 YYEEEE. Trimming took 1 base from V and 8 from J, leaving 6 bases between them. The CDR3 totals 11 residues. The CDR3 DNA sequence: TGTGCCAGCAGCTTGTTTCAAGAAGCTTTCTTT. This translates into CASSLFQEAFF.

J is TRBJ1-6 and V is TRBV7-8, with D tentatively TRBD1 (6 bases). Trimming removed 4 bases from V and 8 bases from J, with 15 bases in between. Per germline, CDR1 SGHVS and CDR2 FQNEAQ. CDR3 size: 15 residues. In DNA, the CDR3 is TGTGCCAGCAGCTCCGGGGGGCGCCCGGATTCACCCCTCCACTTT. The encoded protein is CASSSGGRPDSPLHF.

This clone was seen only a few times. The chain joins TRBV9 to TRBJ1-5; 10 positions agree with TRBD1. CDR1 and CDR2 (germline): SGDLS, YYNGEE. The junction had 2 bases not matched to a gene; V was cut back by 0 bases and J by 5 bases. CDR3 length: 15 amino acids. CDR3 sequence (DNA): TGTGCCAGCAGCGTAGGTGGGACAGGGGATCAGCCCCAGCATTTT. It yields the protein CASSVGGTGDQPQHF.

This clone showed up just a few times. CDR3 residues: CASSERGYEQYF. CDR3 coding DNA: TGTGCCAGCAGTGAAAGGGGCTACGAGCAGTACTTC. The chain couples TRBV2 to TRBJ2-7; TRBD1 is a possible D gene (5 bases). V shed 2 bases and J shed 3 bases, with 5 bases lying between them. This CDR3 has 12 residues. In germline, CDR1 is SNHLY, CDR2 FYNNEI. The full variable domain, rest sourced from reference TRBV2 and TRBJ2-7, is EPEVTQTPSHQVTQMGQEVILRCVPISNHLYFYWYRQILGQKVEFLVSFYNNEISEKSEIFDDQFSVERPDGSNFTLKIRSTKLEDSAMYFCASSERGYEQYFGPGTRLTVT.

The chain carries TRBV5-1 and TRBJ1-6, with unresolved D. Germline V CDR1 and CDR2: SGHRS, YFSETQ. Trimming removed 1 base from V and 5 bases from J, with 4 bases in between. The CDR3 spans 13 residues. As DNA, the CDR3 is TGCGCCAGCAGCTTGTCAGATAATTCACCCCTCCACTTT. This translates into CASSLSDNSPLHF.

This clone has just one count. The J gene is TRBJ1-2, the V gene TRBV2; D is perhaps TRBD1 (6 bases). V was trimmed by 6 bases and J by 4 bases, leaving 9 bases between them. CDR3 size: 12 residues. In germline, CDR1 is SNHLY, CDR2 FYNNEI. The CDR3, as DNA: TGTGCCAGCAGGGAACAGGGCTATGGCTACACCTTC. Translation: CASREQGYGYTF.

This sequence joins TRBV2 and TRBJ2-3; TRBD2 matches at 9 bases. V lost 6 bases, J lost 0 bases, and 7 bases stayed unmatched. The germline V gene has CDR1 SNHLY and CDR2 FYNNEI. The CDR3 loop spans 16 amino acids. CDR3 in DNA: TGTGCCAGCAGGCGACCCGGACTAGCGAGCACAGATACGCAGTATTTT. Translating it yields CASRRPGLASTDTQYF.

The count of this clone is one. The DNA of the CDR3 is TGCGCCAGCAGCTTGGGTGACAGGGAATACAATGAGCAGTTCTTC. Protein product: CASSLGDREYNEQFF. This rearrangement joins TRBV5-1 to TRBJ2-1, with TRBD1 identical over 7 bases. Unmatched junction bases numbered 4, after V lost 0 bases and J lost 4 bases. The CDR3 contains 15 residues. Germline-derived CDR1 and CDR2 are SGHRS and YFSETQ.

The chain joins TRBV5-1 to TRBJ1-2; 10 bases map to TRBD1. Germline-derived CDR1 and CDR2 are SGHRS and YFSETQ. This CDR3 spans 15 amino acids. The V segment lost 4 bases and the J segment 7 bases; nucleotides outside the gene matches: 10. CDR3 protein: CASSDRTGGNAGYTF. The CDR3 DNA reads TGCGCCAGCAGCGACCGGACAGGGGGTAATGCTGGCTACACCTTC.

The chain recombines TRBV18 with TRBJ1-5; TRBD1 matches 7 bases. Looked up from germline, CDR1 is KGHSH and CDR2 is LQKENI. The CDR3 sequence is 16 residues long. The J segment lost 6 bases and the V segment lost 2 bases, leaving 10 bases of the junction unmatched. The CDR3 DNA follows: TGTGCCAGCTCACCAAACGACAGGGTGTTCGGTCAGCCCCAGCATTTT. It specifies CASSPNDRVFGQPQHF.

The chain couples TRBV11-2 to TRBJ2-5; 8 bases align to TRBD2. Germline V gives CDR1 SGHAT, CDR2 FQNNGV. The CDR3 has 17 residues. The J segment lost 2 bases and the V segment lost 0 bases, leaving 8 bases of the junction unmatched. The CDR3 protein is CASSLDLRVAGQETQYF. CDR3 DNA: TGTGCCAGCAGCTTAGATCTTAGGGTAGCGGGGCAAGAGACCCAGTACTTC.

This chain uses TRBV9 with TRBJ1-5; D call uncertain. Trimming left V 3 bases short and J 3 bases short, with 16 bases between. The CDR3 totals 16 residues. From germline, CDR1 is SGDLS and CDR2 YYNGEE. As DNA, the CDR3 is TGTGCCAGCAGCGCCTCTCCTAATCTCCACAATCAGCCCCAGCATTTT. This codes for CASSASPNLHNQPQHF.

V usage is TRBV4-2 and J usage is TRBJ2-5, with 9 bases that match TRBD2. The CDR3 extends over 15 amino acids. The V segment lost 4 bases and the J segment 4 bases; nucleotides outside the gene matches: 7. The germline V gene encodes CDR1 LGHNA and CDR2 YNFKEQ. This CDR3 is CASSPVAGVGETQYF. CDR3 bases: TGTGCCAGCAGCCCCGTAGCGGGGGTGGGAGAGACCCAGTACTTC.

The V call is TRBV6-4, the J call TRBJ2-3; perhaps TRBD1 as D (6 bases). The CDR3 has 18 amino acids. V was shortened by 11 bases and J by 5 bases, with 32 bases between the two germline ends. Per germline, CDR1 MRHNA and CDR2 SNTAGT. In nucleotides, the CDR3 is TGTGCCGACTTTGGGGCACGTTCCGGGCCGAGAGGGGGAGATACGCAGTATTTT. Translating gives CADFGARSGPRGGDTQYF.

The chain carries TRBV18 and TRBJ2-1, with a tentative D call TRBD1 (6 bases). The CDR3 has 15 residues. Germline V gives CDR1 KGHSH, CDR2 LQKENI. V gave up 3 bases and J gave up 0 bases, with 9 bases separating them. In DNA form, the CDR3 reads TGTGCCAGCTCACCGTCAGGGGCCTCCTACAATGAGCAGTTCTTC. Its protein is CASSPSGASYNEQFF.

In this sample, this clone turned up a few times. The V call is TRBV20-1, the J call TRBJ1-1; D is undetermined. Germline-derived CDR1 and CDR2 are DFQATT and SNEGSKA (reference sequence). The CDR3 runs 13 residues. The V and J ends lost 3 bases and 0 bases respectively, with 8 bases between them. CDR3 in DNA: TGCAGTGCTAGTGAGCGTCTGAACACTGAAGCTTTCTTT. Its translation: CSASERLNTEAFF.

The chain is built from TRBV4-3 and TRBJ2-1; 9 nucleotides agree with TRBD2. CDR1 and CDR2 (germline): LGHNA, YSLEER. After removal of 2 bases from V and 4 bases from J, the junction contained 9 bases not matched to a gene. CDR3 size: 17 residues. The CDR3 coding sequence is TGCGCCAGCAGCCAAAGAGAGCTAGCGGGGCTTTACAATGAGCAGTTCTTC. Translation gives CASSQRELAGLYNEQFF.

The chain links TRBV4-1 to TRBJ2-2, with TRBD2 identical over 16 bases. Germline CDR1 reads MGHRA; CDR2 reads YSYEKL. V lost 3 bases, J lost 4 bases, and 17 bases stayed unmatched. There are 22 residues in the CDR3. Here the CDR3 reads CASSQPLGTGTSGGALTGELFF. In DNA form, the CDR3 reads TGCGCCAGCAGCCAGCCCCTGGGGACCGGGACTAGCGGGGGGGCCCTCACCGGGGAGCTGTTTTTT.

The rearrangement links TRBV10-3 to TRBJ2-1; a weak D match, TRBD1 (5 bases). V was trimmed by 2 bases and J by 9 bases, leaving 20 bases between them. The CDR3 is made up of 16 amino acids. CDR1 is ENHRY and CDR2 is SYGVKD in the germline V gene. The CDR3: CAISEGWQGSKSEQFF. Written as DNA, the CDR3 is TGTGCCATCAGTGAGGGGTGGCAGGGAAGTAAGAGTGAGCAGTTCTTC.

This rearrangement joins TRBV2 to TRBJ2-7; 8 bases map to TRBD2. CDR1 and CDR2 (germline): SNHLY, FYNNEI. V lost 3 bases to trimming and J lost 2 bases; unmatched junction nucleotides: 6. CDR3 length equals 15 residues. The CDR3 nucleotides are TGTGCCAGCAGTGATACTAGCGGAAATCCCTACGAGCAGTACTTC. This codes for CASSDTSGNPYEQYF.

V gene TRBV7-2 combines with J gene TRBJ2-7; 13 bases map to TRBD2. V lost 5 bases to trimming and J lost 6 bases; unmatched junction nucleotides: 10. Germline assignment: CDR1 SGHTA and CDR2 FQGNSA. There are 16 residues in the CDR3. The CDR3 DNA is TGTGCCAGCAGCCCTACTACGGGACTAGCGGGATTCGAGCAGTACTTC. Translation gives CASSPTTGLAGFEQYF.

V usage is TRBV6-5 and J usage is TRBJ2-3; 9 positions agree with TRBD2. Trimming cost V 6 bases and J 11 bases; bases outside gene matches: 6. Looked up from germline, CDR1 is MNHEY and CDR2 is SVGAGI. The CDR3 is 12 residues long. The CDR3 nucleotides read TGTGCCAGCAGCTACGCGGGGGGGGAGCAGTATTTT. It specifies CASSYAGGEQYF.

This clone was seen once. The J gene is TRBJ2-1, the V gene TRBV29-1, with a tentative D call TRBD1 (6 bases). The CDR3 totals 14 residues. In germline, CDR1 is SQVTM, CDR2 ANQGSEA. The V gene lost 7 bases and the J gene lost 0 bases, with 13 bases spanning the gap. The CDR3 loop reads CSGSQGSSYNEQFF. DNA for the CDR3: TGCAGCGGGTCACAGGGAAGCTCCTACAATGAGCAGTTCTTC.

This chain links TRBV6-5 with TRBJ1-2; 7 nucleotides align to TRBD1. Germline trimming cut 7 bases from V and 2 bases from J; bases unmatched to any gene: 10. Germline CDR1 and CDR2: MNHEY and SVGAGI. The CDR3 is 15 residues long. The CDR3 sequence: CASTDPGQYNYGYTF. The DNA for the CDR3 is TGTGCCAGCACCGACCCGGGACAGTACAACTATGGCTACACCTTC.

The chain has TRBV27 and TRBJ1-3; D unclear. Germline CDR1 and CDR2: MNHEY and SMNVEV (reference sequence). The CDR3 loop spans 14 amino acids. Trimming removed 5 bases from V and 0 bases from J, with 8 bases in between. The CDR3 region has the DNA TGTGCCAGCAGTGGGCATTCCTCTGGAAACACCATATATTTT. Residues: CASSGHSSGNTIYF.